This T cell receptor beta chain was sequenced in a study of blood T cell repertoires in COVID-19. Study context: Sources were T cells, B-cell-depleted T cells, or PBMCs; the material itself was cDNA or gDNA.

Original processing methods: Amplification of reference gene primers was used by the study to estimate nucleated cell counts. Some clones are missing from TCRdb's copy, which holds only in-frame ones; the method was immunoSEQ multiplex PCR. Clonal size and the V and J genes are those of that table, whereas D and trimming came from the DNA. Of a few hundred thousand clones in the sample, 80% to 90% were seen once. CDR3 length: 14 residues. CDR1 and CDR2 (germline): KGHSH, LQKENI. V shed 0 bases and J shed 5 bases, with 11 bases lying between them. The chain uses TRBV18 and TRBJ2-7; TRBD1 might be the D (6 bases). This TCR was sampled from a middle-aged man who had recovered from COVID-19. The sequenced sample consisted of peripheral blood. The chain's CDR3 is CASSPPRGSDEQYF. In DNA form, the CDR3 reads TGTGCCAGCTCACCACCGAGGGGGAGCGACGAGCAGTACTTC.